A selection of T cell receptor beta chains follows, all from one sample in a study of T cell repertoires in cytomegalovirus infection. These receptors' targets are unknown. One entry per CDR3 protein results from TCRdb running MiXCR on the reads. The sample carries about 700,000 distinct CDR3 sequences, roughly 33% recorded once. Source: cultured PBMCs, taken from culture after CMV antigen stimulation. The receptor source for this set is a human donor in good health (CMV status not recorded). Some clones in this sample may be carry-over from other donors' samples. Both conserved end residues are part of each CDR3. The order of the fields is clone size, CDR3 length, D gene, J gene, V gene, CDR3 protein, CDR3 DNA. D genes are given only for firm matches. Not all rows give a size; the values are once, few, many and, for expanded clones, a class.

clone size: once; CDR3 length: 13; D gene: NA; J gene: TRBJ1-1; V gene: TRBV19; CDR3 protein: CASTWLGVTEAFF; CDR3 DNA: TGTGCCAGCACTTGGTTGGGAGTTACTGAAGCTTTCTTT
clone size: NA; CDR3 length: 13; D gene: NA; J gene: TRBJ2-1; V gene: TRBV2; CDR3 protein: CASTVLVPNEQFF; CDR3 DNA: TGTGCCAGCACTGTACTAGTTCCAAATGAGCAGTTCTTC
clone size: many; CDR3 length: 12; D gene: NA; J gene: TRBJ1-5; V gene: TRBV7-2; CDR3 protein: CASSLGGGPQHF; CDR3 DNA: TGTGCCAGCAGCTTAGGAGGTGGGCCCCAGCATTTT
clone size: many; CDR3 length: 11; D gene: NA; J gene: TRBJ2-1; V gene: TRBV11-1; CDR3 protein: CASSSGDEQFF; CDR3 DNA: TGTGCCAGCAGCTCGGGAGATGAGCAGTTCTTC
clone size: NA; CDR3 length: 16; D gene: NA; J gene: TRBJ1-3; V gene: TRBV12-3/TRBV12-4; CDR3 protein: CASSLATLSSGNTIYF; CDR3 DNA: TGTGCCAGCAGTTTAGCCACTCTGAGCTCTGGAAACACCATATATTTT
clone size: few; CDR3 length: 19; D gene: TRBD2; J gene: TRBJ2-1; V gene: TRBV12-3/TRBV12-4; CDR3 protein: CASSLSPPGLAGGGNEQFF; CDR3 DNA: TGTGCCAGCAGTTTGTCGCCACCCGGACTAGCGGGGGGGGGGAATGAGCAGTTCTTC
clone size: NA; CDR3 length: 13; D gene: NA; J gene: TRBJ2-7; V gene: TRBV7-2; CDR3 protein: CASSSDLGYEQYF; CDR3 DNA: TGTGCCAGCAGCTCCGATCTGGGGTACGAGCAGTACTTC
clone size: many; CDR3 length: 13; D gene: TRBD1; J gene: TRBJ2-7; V gene: TRBV7-2; CDR3 protein: CASGPDRGDEQYF; CDR3 DNA: TGTGCCAGCGGTCCGGACAGGGGTGATGAGCAGTACTTC
clone size: NA; CDR3 length: 13; D gene: NA; J gene: TRBJ2-7; V gene: TRBV7-2; CDR3 protein: CASSTRGLYEQYF; CDR3 DNA: TGTGCCAGCAGCACCAGGGGCCTCTACGAGCAGTACTTC
clone size: many; CDR3 length: 14; D gene: NA; J gene: TRBJ1-2; V gene: TRBV7-2; CDR3 protein: CASSSTMGPYGYTF; CDR3 DNA: TGTGCCAGCAGCTCCACCATGGGGCCCTATGGCTACACCTTC
clone size: NA; CDR3 length: 15; D gene: NA; J gene: TRBJ2-2; V gene: TRBV24-1; CDR3 protein: CATSLRTSRTGELFF; CDR3 DNA: TGTGCCACCAGTCTACGGACCTCGAGGACCGGGGAGCTGTTTTTT
clone size: few; CDR3 length: 14; D gene: TRBD1; J gene: TRBJ2-5; V gene: TRBV7-6; CDR3 protein: CASSWYRGQETQYF; CDR3 DNA: TGTGCCAGCAGTTGGTACAGGGGGCAAGAGACCCAGTACTTC